This T cell receptor beta chain stems from a study of regulatory T cells in long-lasting Graves disease. General observations from the study: Persistent Graves' cases showed lower TCR diversity than newly diagnosed cases. TRBV28, TRBJ1-2 and TRBJ2-5 were segments that persistent disease favored.

The germline V gene encodes CDR1 SEHNR and CDR2 FQNEAQ (reference sequence). CDR3 length: 17 amino acids. Unmatched junction bases numbered 8, after V lost 4 bases and J lost 3 bases. Only a few counts were recorded for this clonotype. The target antigen is unknown. Time point reported: persistent/refractory GD, antithyroid drugs over 5 years with positive TRAb. The TCR library was made from RNA extracted from PBMCs. CDR3-region Arm-PCR and iRepertoire HTBI primers produced the TCR beta libraries. TCRdb itself ran the multiplex PCR reads through MiXCR, one entry per CDR3 protein. This table holds 300,000 to 500,000 distinct CDR3 sequences, roughly 20% found once.

The sample here was peripheral blood mononuclear cells (PBMCs), taken when the disease was refractory, from a patient treated with antithyroid drugs. The receptor comes from a female donor with Graves disease. The rearrangement joins TRBV7-9 to TRBJ2-5, with TRBD2 matching over 13 bases. CDR3 region: CASSYARGLAGKETQYF. CDR3 nucleotide sequence: TGTGCCAGCAGCTATGCCCGGGGACTAGCGGGGAAAGAGACCCAGTACTTC.